This T cell receptor (beta chain) was found in a study of T cell changes during pregnancy in multiple sclerosis. Germline values: CDR1 SGHDT, CDR2 YYEEEE. Trimming cost V 0 bases and J 10 bases; bases outside gene matches: 3. This CDR3 is built from 14 residues. The protocol was immunoSEQ multiplex PCR, while the TCRdb copy is restricted to in-frame clones and leaves out a portion. The sample contains tens of thousands of clones, roughly 91% of which appear only once. This TCR came from a female donor in good health, enrolled as a control in a pregnancy study. This sample comprised peripheral blood, obtained in the third trimester of pregnancy. The chain links TRBV5-6 to TRBJ1-6; the match to TRBD1 covers 8 bases. The CDR3 DNA sequence: TGTGCCAGCAGCTTGGGACAGGGGCGCTCACCCCTCCACTTT. Its protein product is CASSLGQGRSPLHF. Looking up the rest from reference TRBV5-6 and TRBJ1-6 gives the full variable domain: DAGVTQSPTHLIKTRGQQVTLRCSPKSGHDTVSWYQQALGQGPQFIFQYYEEEERQRGNFPDRFSGHQFPNYSSELNVNALLLGDSALYLCASSLGQGRSPLHFGNGTRLTVT.